One and the same sample provided the 16 T cell receptor beta chains below, sequenced in a study of CD8 T cells in ankylosing spondylitis. TCRdb passed the 5' RACE reads through MiXCR, listing each CDR3 protein once. This sample has over 95,000 distinct CDR3 sequences, with 7.5% to 9% found just once. The specimen sequenced was blood, either unsorted or a sorted T cell fraction (not recorded which). These receptors were obtained from a male donor with ankylosing spondylitis or in good health (not recorded which).

This clonotype was seen at least ten times. The chain is built from TRBV7-3 and TRBJ2-3; D assignment may be TRBD1 or TRBD2 (6 bases each). CDR1 SGHTA and CDR2 FQGTGA come from the germline V gene. CDR3 length equals 16 residues. Deletions cut 3 bases from V and 3 bases from J, with 16 bases between. This CDR3 is CASSFGGEQGTDTQYF. The CDR3 bases are TGTGCCAGCAGCTTTGGAGGGGAACAGGGAACAGATACGCAGTATTTT.

This clonotype was detected many times. V is TRBV12-3 or TRBV12-4 and J is TRBJ2-7, with 8 bases fitting TRBD1. CDR3 length equals 14 residues. Germline trimming cut 7 bases from V and 2 bases from J; bases unmatched to any gene: 7. CDR3 sequence reads: CASTQDRGTYEQYF. CDR3 nucleotides: TGTGCCAGCACCCAAGACAGGGGAACCTACGAGCAGTACTTC.

This clonotype came up a few times. The V and J genes are TRBV15 and TRBJ2-2; a possible D gene is TRBD2 (5 bases). Trimming pared 5 bases from V and 5 bases from J, leaving 12 bases between. Germline V gene lookup returns CDR1 LNHNV and CDR2 YYDKDF (reference sequence). The CDR3 consists of 14 residues. CDR3: CATSHGMLTGELFF. The CDR3 bases are TGTGCCACCAGCCACGGGATGCTAACCGGGGAGCTGTTTTTT.

The chain combines TRBV14 with TRBJ2-1, with TRBD2 as a possible D gene (6 bases). The CDR3 runs 12 residues. In germline, CDR1 is SGHDN, CDR2 FVKESK. The germline V and J ends were trimmed by 9 bases and 5 bases, with 11 bases remaining between them. Here the CDR3 DNA reads TGTGCCAGTCATGGACTAAACAATGAGCAGTTCTTC. Protein: CASHGLNNEQFF.

This clonotype was seen a few times. V usage is TRBV5-8 and J usage is TRBJ1-5, with a weak D call TRBD1 (6 bases). CDR1 is SGHTS and CDR2 is YDEGEE in the germline V gene. Trimming pared 4 bases from V and 1 base from J, leaving 15 bases between. This CDR3 region has 16 residues. CDR3 protein: CASSARQAKSNQPQHF. DNA for the CDR3: TGTGCCAGCAGCGCACGACAGGCAAAGAGCAATCAGCCCCAGCATTTT.

This clonotype was seen at least ten times. V gene TRBV7-2 combines with J gene TRBJ2-7; 8 bases are shared with TRBD1. V shed 3 bases, J shed 1 base, and the junction held 2 bases outside the gene matches. In germline, CDR1 is SGHTA, CDR2 FQGNSA. The CDR3 has 14 residues. The CDR3 region is CASSFDRGSYEQYF. CDR3 coding DNA: TGTGCCAGCAGCTTTGACAGGGGATCCTACGAGCAGTACTTC.

The chain employs TRBV6-5 and TRBJ1-2, with D perhaps TRBD1 (5 bases). Germline values: CDR1 MNHEY, CDR2 SVGAGI. The CDR3 consists of 17 residues. V dropped 0 bases and J dropped 3 bases, with 17 bases sitting between them. The CDR3 spells CASSYSMEGRLDYGYTF. The DNA for the CDR3 is TGTGCCAGCAGTTACTCGATGGAGGGGCGTCTTGACTATGGCTACACCTTC.

A word on this clonotype: A much more abundant neighbour one base away suggests this may be a read error. The V gene is TRBV27, the J gene TRBJ2-1; D gene unclear. Germline CDR1 and CDR2: MNHEY and SMNVEV (reference sequence). This CDR3 is 13 amino acids long. CDR3 in DNA: TGTACCAGCAGTTTATCCAGGTGGAATGAGCAGTTCTTC. This encodes CTSSLSRWNEQFF.

This clonotype was picked up many times. The rearrangement links TRBV19 to TRBJ2-2, with TRBD1 as a possible D gene (5 bases). The CDR3 loop spans 16 amino acids. The germline gives CDR1 LNHDA, CDR2 SQIVND (reference sequence). Trimming left V 3 bases short and J 0 bases short, with 11 bases between. The CDR3 bases are TGTGCCAGTAGTATTGATGGGGCTTCGAACACCGGGGAGCTGTTTTTT. Its translation is CASSIDGASNTGELFF. The full variable domain, with the rest looked up from reference TRBV19 and TRBJ2-2, is DGGITQSPKYLFRKEGQNVTLSCEQNLNHDAMYWYRQDPGQGLRLIYYSQIVNDFQKGDIAEGYSVSREKKESFPLTVTSAQKNPTAFYLCASSIDGASNTGELFFGEGSRLTVL.

A word on this clonotype: A single base separates this from a much larger clone, so it may be a read error. CDR3 protein: CASSYETSGGHGNEQFF. Written as DNA, the CDR3 is TGTGCCAGCAGCTACGAGACTAGCGGGGGGCACGGAAATGAGCAGTTCTTC. V and J are TRBV11-2 and TRBJ2-1, with 13 bases matching TRBD2. CDR1 SGHAT and CDR2 FQNNGV come from the germline V gene. J lost 7 bases, V lost 4 bases, and 10 bases had no gene match. This CDR3 contains 17 residues.

This clonotype was picked up many times. The CDR3 protein is CASSETKVALIRNQPQHF. CDR3 bases: TGTGCCAGCAGTGAAACGAAAGTTGCGCTAATTCGCAATCAGCCCCAGCATTTT. This chain joins TRBV6-1 and TRBJ1-5; no clear D gene. The CDR3 extends over 18 amino acids. CDR1 and CDR2 from the germline V gene are MNHNS and SASEGT. With 2 bases removed from V and 2 bases from J, the gap between germline ends came to 19 bases.

This clonotype showed up many times. The gene calls are TRBV20-1 and TRBJ2-7; 7 bases fit TRBD1. V shed 3 bases, J shed 6 bases, and the junction held 14 bases outside the gene matches. This CDR3 has 15 residues. Looked up from germline, CDR1 is DFQATT and CDR2 is SNEGSKA (reference sequence). Here the CDR3 DNA reads TGCAGTGCTAGCTACATGGGACAGCTAAAGGGCGAGCAGTACTTC. Translation gives CSASYMGQLKGEQYF.

This clonotype appeared many times. This rearrangement joins TRBV20-1 to TRBJ1-1; 7 bases are a match to TRBD1. From germline, CDR1 is DFQATT and CDR2 SNEGSKA (reference sequence). The CDR3 runs to 13 residues. The DNA for the CDR3 is TGCAGCTCTACAGGGGAGGGGAACACTGAAGCTTTCTTT. It specifies CSSTGEGNTEAFF.

This clonotype was seen a handful of times. J is TRBJ1-1 and V is TRBV30; D remains ambiguous. The germline CDR1 and CDR2 sequences are GTSNPN and SVGIG (reference sequence). There are 11 residues in the CDR3. The germline V and J ends were trimmed by 4 bases and 7 bases, with 10 bases remaining between them. CDR3 DNA: TGTGCCTGGAACGGGGAGGGTGAAGCTTTCTTT. It encodes CAWNGEGEAFF.

This clonotype came up many times. The chain has TRBV7-2 and TRBJ2-1; 10 bases are shared with TRBD2. J gave up 7 bases and V 4 bases, and 7 bases lay outside the gene matches. Germline CDR1 reads SGHTA; CDR2 reads FQGNSA. The CDR3 length is 15 residues. The CDR3 spells CASSSGLASWNEQFF. CDR3 in DNA: TGTGCCAGCAGCTCGGGACTAGCGTCCTGGAATGAGCAGTTCTTC.

This clonotype was seen at least ten times. This sequence joins TRBV19 and TRBJ1-1; D may be TRBD1 (6 bases). The CDR3 sequence is 14 residues long. Trimming removed 7 bases at V and 5 bases at J, with 17 bases between. From germline, CDR1 is LNHDA and CDR2 SQIVND (reference sequence). CDR3 coding DNA: TGTGCCAGTACATCCCCGGGGGCCATGACTGAAGCTTTCTTT. Encoded protein: CASTSPGAMTEAFF.